A selection of T cell receptor beta chains follows, all from one sample in a study of long-term antiretroviral therapy in people with HIV. This table comes from immunoSEQ multiplex PCR, and its TCRdb copy is limited to in-frame clones, with some not included. The top ten hold around 6.8% of the sample, which has about 14,000 clones, roughly 88% seen once. Sequencing used unsorted PBMCs, obtained 0.4 years after starting antiretroviral therapy. The receptors originated from a man aged 25-45 years with HIV. CDR3s leave out the opening cysteine and the closing phenylalanine or tryptophan.

j_gene,v_gene,CDR3aa
TRBJ2-3,TRBV2,ASSLDSSGGAGPDTQY
TRBJ2-3,TRBV28,ASSSLPSGGRTDTQY
TRBJ1-3,TRBV7-9,ASSDPGDYSGNTIY
TRBJ1-1,TRBV29-1,SAGRQGNTEAF
TRBJ2-7,TRBV5-6,ASSPGGLYEQY
TRBJ1-5,TRBV28,ASSLVQPGPQH
TRBJ1-5,TRBV19,ASAGSYSNQPQH
TRBJ2-2,TRBV4-2,ASSPHGERANTGELF
TRBJ1-5,TRBV5-8,ASSLLQGNQPQH
TRBJ1-2,TRBV6-6,ASSYPSPTGIYGYT
TRBJ2-2,TRBV18,ASSPRRQTNTGELF
TRBJ1-5,TRBV6-6,ASSPGAVQPQH
TRBJ2-3,TRBV10-3,AISVSTTDTQY
TRBJ1-5,TRBV4-1,ASSLNRGQSNQPQH
TRBJ2-2,TRBV7-9,ASSSGLAGGAGELF
TRBJ1-2,TRBV4-1,ASRRGDDYT
TRBJ2-3,TRBV6-6,ASSEGGTDTQY
TRBJ1-4,TRBV30,AWTRGAGEKLF
TRBJ2-3,TRBV12-5,ASGLGSRTDTQY
TRBJ1-5,TRBV6-6,ASSQRQGANQPQH
TRBJ1-5,TRBV28,ATALTENNQPQH
TRBJ2-7,TRBV9,ASSKDGDNYEQY
TRBJ2-7,TRBV5-1,ASTSPGDTYEQY
TRBJ2-2,TRBV18,ASRRGSAAGELF
TRBJ1-2,TRBV7-9,ASGLSPGTAGYT
TRBJ1-1,TRBV15,ATSRDPYPGPGDTEAF
TRBJ2-2,TRBV5-1,ASSLEGGRTGELF
TRBJ2-7,TRBV11-2,ASSSPETGGHEQY
TRBJ2-1,TRBV27,ASSARLAGGNEQF
TRBJ1-5,TRBV6-5,ASQGAGQPQH
TRBJ1-4,TRBV7-9,ASSVGTGETNEKLF